This TCR beta chain was captured in a study of CD8+ T cells in alopecia areata. Treatment: oral pan-JAK inhibitor, 5-10 mg twice daily. Findings of the study overall: Throughout tofacitinib, many expanded lesional clones continued to persist in scalp and blood. Lesional scalp displayed greater clonality than normal scalp, most notably in alopecia totalis/universalis.

Sequencing relied on a cDNA template that was reverse transcribed from extracted RNA. The repertoire was sequenced with immunoSEQ multiplex PCR; TCRdb's copy has only in-frame clones and lacks some. Here the sample spans some 190,000 clones, approximately 65% being singletons. A note on this clone: The antigen remains undetermined.

The clonotype comes from a human donor with alopecia areata. The sample here was CD4+ T cells sorted from blood, taken at approximately week 42, from a patient treated with tofacitinib.

Written as DNA, the CDR3 is TGTGCCTGGAGTGTTGGGACAGAGAACACTGAAGCTTTCTTT. This codes for CAWSVGTENTEAFF. This rearrangement joins TRBV30 to TRBJ1-1; 7 nucleotides match TRBD1. Germline V gives CDR1 GTSNPN, CDR2 SVGIG (reference sequence). CDR3 length: 14 residues. Trimming at V came to 0 bases and at J to 1 base, leaving 2 bases not matched to a gene.